This TCR beta chain was profiled in a study of T cells in Graves' hyperthyroidism and ophthalmopathy (dated by TCRdb to between 2018 and 2021). Concerning the study at large: Peripheral blood was collected at initial diagnosis, before any treatment. To identify distinguishing TCR V-J signatures, a discovery cohort of some 100 patients was used, comprising some 45 with Graves' ophthalmopathy and around 60 with stable Graves' hyperthyroidism. Whether ophthalmopathy could be predicted prospectively was tested in an independent validation cohort made up of about 20 hyperthyroidism patients plus 17 patients who later progressed to ophthalmopathy. The approximately 90 discovery patients were divided at random into training and test sets in a 7:3 ratio. In addition, the study compared T-cell repertoires in thyroid tissue and in blood from roughly 6 Graves' hyperthyroidism patients. Following sampling, methimazole starting at 30 mg daily was given to hyperthyroidism patients, and high-dose intravenous methylprednisolone was given to ophthalmopathy patients. The paper describes TCR Vbeta CDR3 sequencing of 140 or so peripheral blood samples, made up of roughly 45 ophthalmopathy patients, approximately 73 hyperthyroidism patients and approximately 17 progressor patients.

Study-level results and caveats: Ophthalmopathy was separated from stable hyperthyroidism by a 13 V-J signature model, with approximately 89% sensitivity and about 84% specificity obtained in cross-validation and 80%/75% obtained in testing. Most expanded thyroid clonotypes (frequency above 0.001) were also detected in blood, a finding suggesting that blood repertoires may reflect thyroid immune responses. Sample size was not statistically predetermined, and blinding of investigators to group allocation was not performed. In validation, the model predicted progression to ophthalmopathy with 55% to 71% sensitivity and about 72% specificity, a median of roughly seven months before onset.

V ends up 7 bases short and J 0 bases short, with an unmatched junction base count of 11. Reading the germline V gene gives CDR1 SQVTM and CDR2 ANQGSEA. From the cysteine up to the phenylalanine, the CDR3 has a length of 15 residues. The CDR3 DNA has 45 bases and is translated from base 1. This clonotype was seen more than once but under ten times. The target of this receptor is not known. Base qualities are not recorded, but no much larger clone differs from it by a single base. The TCR beta CDR3 regions were amplified from RNA transcripts. For the first round of RT-PCR on the TCR CDR3, the HTBI primer set was used together with the Qiagen OneStep RT-PCR kit. The libraries were constructed in a second round of multiplex PCR and then size-selected and purified. The libraries were sequenced on an Illumina HiSeq2000 using paired-end 100 bp reads. The study's own analysis went as follows. SOAPnuke was used to process the raw data, throwing out any read that contained adapters or uncalled bases, had a mean Phred below 15, or lacked an exact constant-primer or identifier match. COPE v1.2.5 was used to merge the high-quality paired reads, and each unique nucleotide sequence was defined as a clonotype. MiTCR v1.1 was used to align clonotypes to the IMGT TRBV, TRBD and TRBJ reference segments. Only V-J combinations with frequency above 0.0001, covering about 99% of repertoires, were analysed. A TCS score was defined as the ratio of F50 (clonal expansion) to E x V (chaos), with BLOSUM62-based TCRdist applied between CDR3 peptides within each V-J. Welch's t-statistics and random forest reduced roughly 500 V-J features to around 14, which were used in a naive Bayes classifier (R e1071). The public reads were run again by TCRdb, first through fastp at Q25 and then through MiXCR, and only productive beta chains were kept. For every CDR3 protein sequence, its rows merge into one entry that carries the most common genes and DNA. For this entry, the V and J calls and clone size follow TCRdb and not the study's own pipeline. Recorded for this sample are fewer than 400,000 distinct CDR3 sequences; approximately 14% of them occurred a single time. Approximately 30% of the sample goes to the ten largest clones.

Hyperthyroidism patients were newly diagnosed, with disease duration under 2 months, and aged 18 to 65 years. The study excluded patients with uncontrolled infections, other autoimmune diseases, pregnancy or lactation. Clinical symptoms, serum thyroxine and TRAb, thyroid ultrasound, and orbital computed tomography formed the basis for the diagnoses. Blood from progressor patients was collected at the time of first diagnosis with hyperthyroidism, before any ophthalmopathy symptoms had appeared. PBMCs were separated from under 11 ml of fresh peripheral blood using Ficoll-Paque density gradient centrifugation. Progressor patients were initially diagnosed with Graves' hyperthyroidism and developed ophthalmopathy during follow-up. Total RNA was extracted using Trizol reagent, and RNA quality was assessed on an Agilent 2100 Bioanalyzer.

Specimen: blood. The receptor comes from a woman between 18 and 29 years old with Graves' hyperthyroidism that later progressed to Graves' ophthalmopathy. The V and J genes are TRBV29-1 and TRBJ1-2; TRBD1 fits 7 bases in the junction. The bases read TGCAGCGCGGGGGCGGGACAGCCAACTAACTATGGCTACACCTTC. Translation gives CSAGAGQPTNYGYTF.